The sequence of this TCR beta chain was determined in a study of post-analysis software for immune sequencing data. General study results and limits: The study found TRBV5-6, TRBV5-1 and TRBV20-1 among about 5 TRBV segments more frequent in patients than controls.

Germline CDR1 and CDR2: SGHTA and FQGNSA. V lost 6 bases and J 3 bases, leaving 11 bases between the germline ends. The CDR3 length is 13 residues. On this clonotype itself: The target antigen is unknown.

Unique molecular identifiers were present in the TCR beta cDNA libraries. TCRdb re-derived calls from the PCR reads in MiXCR, one entry per CDR3 protein. The sample carries almost 700,000 distinct CDR3 sequences, around 60% recorded once. The sequencing input was blood. The TCR was taken from a girl aged 2 to 10 with multiple sclerosis. This sequence joins TRBV7-2 and TRBJ2-5; D gene ambiguous. The CDR3, as DNA: TGTGCCAGCAGACCCGACCTAGAAGAGACCCAGTACTTC. It yields the protein CASRPDLEETQYF.